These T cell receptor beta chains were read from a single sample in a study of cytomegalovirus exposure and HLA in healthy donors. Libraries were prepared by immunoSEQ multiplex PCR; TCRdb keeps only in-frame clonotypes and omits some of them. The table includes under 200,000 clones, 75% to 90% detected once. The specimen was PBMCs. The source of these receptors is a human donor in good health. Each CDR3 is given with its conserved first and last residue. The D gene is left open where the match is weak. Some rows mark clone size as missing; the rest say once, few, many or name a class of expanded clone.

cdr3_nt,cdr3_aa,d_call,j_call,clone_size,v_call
TGTGCCAGCAGCTTAGATGGGGGGGTCTCCTACAATGAGCAGTTCTTC,CASSLDGGVSYNEQFF,TRBD2,TRBJ2-1,.,TRBV11-3
TGTGCCAGCAGTCCTGGGACAGGGAGCAACTATGGCTACACCTTC,CASSPGTGSNYGYTF,TRBD1,TRBJ1-2,.,TRBV5-6
TGTGCCAGCAGCTTAAGACTAGCGGGGGACACAGATACGCAGTATTTT,CASSLRLAGDTDTQYF,TRBD2,TRBJ2-3,.,TRBV9
TGTGCCACCTATTCATATGGGGGGGCCGGCGATACGCAGTATTTT,CATYSYGGAGDTQYF,.,TRBJ2-3,once,TRBV10-3
TGTGCCAGCAGCAGGGACAGTATAGGCTACACCTTC,CASSRDSIGYTF,TRBD1,TRBJ1-2,.,TRBV5-8
TGTGCCAGCAGCTACTGGAGGGCCGGGACTAGCTTAGAGTACGAGCAGTACTTC,CASSYWRAGTSLEYEQYF,TRBD2,TRBJ2-7,.,TRBV7-2
TGTGCCAGCGGTGGGGCGGGGTTAGAGACCCAGTACTTC,CASGGAGLETQYF,.,TRBJ2-5,.,TRBV2
TGCGCCAGCAGCCAACTCAACGGGGGGGCAGGGGAGCAGTACTTC,CASSQLNGGAGEQYF,TRBD2,TRBJ2-7,.,TRBV4-1
TGTGCCAGCAGTTTAGGGCAGGGTATCAATCAGCCCCAGCATTTT,CASSLGQGINQPQHF,.,TRBJ1-5,.,TRBV28
TGTGCCAGCAGTTACTCGGGAGGGGCAAAGCAGCCCCAGCATTTT,CASSYSGGAKQPQHF,.,TRBJ1-5,few,TRBV6-5
TGTGCCAGCAGCCGGACTAGCGCCACAGATACGCAGTATTTT,CASSRTSATDTQYF,TRBD2,TRBJ2-3,once,TRBV7-2
TGTGCCAGCAGTTTAGTAGCGGGGGGGGACAATGAGCAGTTCTTC,CASSLVAGGDNEQFF,TRBD2,TRBJ2-1,.,TRBV27
TGCGCCAGCTCTACGGACAGGGGGTACGAGCAGTACTTC,CASSTDRGYEQYF,TRBD1,TRBJ2-7,.,TRBV4-3
TGTGCCAGCAGCCTGCCCTCCCTAGCGTTCGATACGCAGTATTTT,CASSLPSLAFDTQYF,.,TRBJ2-3,.,TRBV7-2
TGTGCCATCAGTGAGCCTAGCGGGGGCCCCAATGAGCAGTTCTTC,CAISEPSGGPNEQFF,TRBD2,TRBJ2-1,.,TRBV10-3
TGTGCCAGCAGCCCAAACCCATACGAGCAGTACTTC,CASSPNPYEQYF,.,TRBJ2-7,.,TRBV7-9
TGTGCCATCAGTGAAAACGGGGGGCGATACGAGCAGTACTTC,CAISENGGRYEQYF,.,TRBJ2-7,.,TRBV10-3
TGTGCCATCAGCGATGCCGAGGGGGTCCCAACTCCTAACTATGGCTACACCTTC,CAISDAEGVPTPNYGYTF,.,TRBJ1-2,.,TRBV10-3
TGTGCCAGCAGAGGACAGGGCGTCTTCTATGGCTACACCTTC,CASRGQGVFYGYTF,TRBD1,TRBJ1-2,.,TRBV25-1
TGTGCCAGCAGCCCGGGACAGGGGATGGATGGCTACACCTTC,CASSPGQGMDGYTF,TRBD1,TRBJ1-2,.,TRBV7-2
TGTGCCAGCACCCTAGTGGGTAGGTATGCGGGGAGCTCCTACGAGCAGTACTTC,CASTLVGRYAGSSYEQYF,.,TRBJ2-7,.,TRBV7-9
TGCGCCAGCAGCTTGGAGTGGGGGCGGAACACCGGGGAGCTGTTTTTT,CASSLEWGRNTGELFF,.,TRBJ2-2,.,TRBV5-1
TGTGCCAGCAGCTTGCATCCCAAAAACATTCAGTACTTC,CASSLHPKNIQYF,.,TRBJ2-4,few,TRBV5-4
TGTGCCAGCAGTTACGGCAGCTCTGGAAACACCATATATTTT,CASSYGSSGNTIYF,.,TRBJ1-3,.,TRBV6-5
TGTGCCAGTAGCCCCACGGGACAGGGCGACAACACCGGGGAGCTGTTTTTT,CASSPTGQGDNTGELFF,TRBD1,TRBJ2-2,.,TRBV19
TGCGCCAGCAGCCAAACGACTGGGGGGGCCTATGGCTACACCTTC,CASSQTTGGAYGYTF,.,TRBJ1-2,.,TRBV4-1
TGTGCCAGCAGTGTGGATGGAGGTTCGGATACGCAGTATTTT,CASSVDGGSDTQYF,.,TRBJ2-3,few,TRBV6-4
TGTGCCAGCAGTGACCTAGCGGGGGGGCCGTTGGATACGCAGTATTTT,CASSDLAGGPLDTQYF,TRBD2,TRBJ2-3,once,TRBV6-4
TGTGCCAGCAGCTTAGACAGGGGGGGCATTCAGCCCCAGCATTTT,CASSLDRGGIQPQHF,TRBD1,TRBJ1-5,once,TRBV7-9
TGTGCCAGCAGCAGTACGGGACAGGGTTCTTACGAGCAGTACTTC,CASSSTGQGSYEQYF,TRBD1,TRBJ2-7,.,TRBV7-2
TGTGCCAGCAGTGAGGACAGGGGATTGGCTGAAGCTTTCTTT,CASSEDRGLAEAFF,TRBD1,TRBJ1-1,.,TRBV2
TGTGCCAGCAGCTCCCCCGGGACAGGGGGCGCGGAGAGGCAGCCCCAGCATTTT,CASSSPGTGGAERQPQHF,TRBD1,TRBJ1-5,few,TRBV7-8
TGTGCCACCCGATCCCCTGCCAGGGCCTATGGCTACACCTTC,CATRSPARAYGYTF,.,TRBJ1-2,.,TRBV6-5
TGTGCCACCAGCGGAGGGACTCGTAAGTACGAGCAGTACTTC,CATSGGTRKYEQYF,.,TRBJ2-7,.,TRBV15
TGTGCCAGCACCGTGGGGGACAGGGGGTCAGATACGCAGTATTTT,CASTVGDRGSDTQYF,TRBD1,TRBJ2-3,few,TRBV6-1
TGTGCCAGCAGGCCAAGGGGTTATAGGGTTGATGAAAAACTGTTTTTT,CASRPRGYRVDEKLFF,.,TRBJ1-4,.,TRBV27
TGCGCCAGCAGCCAAGCCGACGGGACAGGAAGCCCTAACACTGAAGCTTTCTTT,CASSQADGTGSPNTEAFF,TRBD1,TRBJ1-1,.,TRBV4-3
TGTGCCAGTAGTATAGTCCTGGGGAGAGGGGAGCTGTTTTTT,CASSIVLGRGELFF,.,TRBJ2-2,.,TRBV19
TGTGCCAGCAGACCGACTAGCGGGGGGGCCCTAGAGACCCAGTACTTC,CASRPTSGGALETQYF,TRBD2,TRBJ2-5,.,TRBV7-9
TGTGCCAGCAGCCTGGGACTGCGATACCGTCAGCCCCAGCATTTT,CASSLGLRYRQPQHF,.,TRBJ1-5,.,TRBV7-2
TGTGCCAGCAGCTTGGCGACTAGCTACGAGCAGTACTTC,CASSLATSYEQYF,.,TRBJ2-7,.,TRBV5-4
TGTGCCAGCTCACCACAAGCGGGGGGAACTTACAATGAGCAGTTCTTC,CASSPQAGGTYNEQFF,TRBD2,TRBJ2-1,once,TRBV18
TGTGCCAGCAGTGTCGGGGGGGGAGGCTACGAGCAGTACTTC,CASSVGGGGYEQYF,TRBD2,TRBJ2-7,once,TRBV25-1
TGTGCCAGCAGTCCGACAGGGGTTACTATGAACACTGAAGCTTTCTTT,CASSPTGVTMNTEAFF,TRBD1,TRBJ1-1,.,TRBV5-6
TGCGCCAGCAGCTTGAGCGGGGGGGCCTACGAGCAGTACTTC,CASSLSGGAYEQYF,TRBD2,TRBJ2-7,once,TRBV5-1
TGTGCCAGCAGTGAAGGTACAGGGGTGAACACTGAAGCTTTCTTT,CASSEGTGVNTEAFF,TRBD1,TRBJ1-1,.,TRBV6-4
TGTGCCAGCAGCCCCGGACTACGGACAGATACGCAGTATTTT,CASSPGLRTDTQYF,.,TRBJ2-3,.,TRBV5-4